These 17 T cell receptor beta chains came from one sample sequenced in a study of blood T cell repertoires in COVID-19 (dated by TCRdb to between 2020 and 2021). Libraries were built with the immunoSEQ multiplex PCR assay. In TCRdb, the immuneACCESS table is reduced to in-frame sequences with V and J assigned. These tables do not hold every clone; where another copy was compared, an unresolved V gene accounts for under half, and the others remain unexplained. This sample has around 140,000 clones in its table, and over 60% of those were observed once. Around 17% of the sample is in the top ten clones. The specimen sequenced was peripheral blood. All receptors come from a man aged 50 or older with acute or convalescent COVID-19.

V usage is TRBV2 and J usage is TRBJ2-7; possibly TRBD1 for D (5 bases). This CDR3 has 13 residues. The germline V and J ends were trimmed by 3 bases and 3 bases, with 9 bases remaining between them. Germline V gene data show CDR1 as SNHLY and CDR2 as FYNNEI. The CDR3 nucleotides are TGTGCCAGCAGTGACCGGACAAGCTACGAGCAGTACGTC. It specifies CASSDRTSYEQYV.

The chain couples TRBV5-1 to TRBJ2-3; the D gene is possibly TRBD1 (6 bases). CDR3 length equals 17 residues. The V gene lost 4 bases and the J gene lost 0 bases, with 18 bases spanning the gap. From germline, CDR1 is SGHRS and CDR2 YFSETQ. CDR3 coding DNA: TGCGCCAGCAGCCTTTATCGACAGGCGTCTAGCACAGATACGCAGTATTTT. Translated, it gives CASSLYRQASSTDTQYF. Full variable domain (outside the CDR3, taken from reference TRBV5-1 and TRBJ2-3): KAGVTQTPRYLIKTRGQQVTLSCSPISGHRSVSWYQQTPGQGLQFLFEYFSETQRNKGNFPGRFSGRQFSNSRSEMNVSTLELGDSALYLCASSLYRQASSTDTQYFGPGTRLTVL.

Note on this clone: Other nucleotide sequences in the sample specify the same CDR3. This rearrangement joins TRBV3-1 (or the pseudogene TRBV3-2) to TRBJ1-1; tentatively, D is TRBD1 (5 bases). In germline, CDR1 is LGHDT, CDR2 YNNKEL (reference sequence). The CDR3 length is 15 residues. V shed 4 bases and J shed 1 base, with 13 bases lying between them. CDR3 residues: CASSPRGAGNTEAFF. The CDR3 DNA reads as TGTGCCAGCAGCCCTCGTGGGGCCGGGAACACTGAAGCTTTCTTT.

The chain has TRBV19 and TRBJ2-3; 8 nucleotides align to TRBD2. The CDR3 totals 15 residues. CDR1 LNHDA and CDR2 SQIVND come from the germline V gene (reference sequence). J lost 3 bases, V lost 8 bases, and 10 bases had no gene match. CDR3 in amino acids: CASLNRGLGTDTQYF. The CDR3 nucleotides read TGTGCCAGTTTAAACCGGGGACTAGGAACAGATACGCAGTATTTT.

The rearrangement uses TRBV4-1 and TRBJ1-2; D perhaps matches TRBD1 (6 bases). The CDR3 totals 16 residues. The V and J ends lost 3 bases and 2 bases respectively, with 16 bases between them. Germline CDR1 is MGHRA and CDR2 is YSYEKL. The CDR3 DNA follows: TGCGCCAGCAGCCAGATCTTAGGACAGAGCAACTATGGCTACACCTTC. The encoded protein is CASSQILGQSNYGYTF.

The chain employs TRBV11-2 and TRBJ2-2; no clear D. Germline V gene data show CDR1 as SGHAT and CDR2 as FQNNGV. This CDR3 comprises 14 residues. Trimming cost V 0 bases and J 1 base, with 3 bases left between them. In DNA form, the CDR3 reads TGTGCCAGCAGCTTAGATCTGAACACCGGGGAGCTGTTTTTT. Translation: CASSLDLNTGELFF.

This chain links TRBV2 with TRBJ1-1; possible D gene TRBD1, 5 bases. Germline CDR1 and CDR2: SNHLY and FYNNEI. The CDR3 totals 15 residues. V was clipped by 3 bases and J by 6 bases, with 17 bases between them. The DNA of the CDR3 is TGTGCCAGCAGTGAGTACAACGCAGGGAGGCCTGAAGCTTTCTTT. Protein product: CASSEYNAGRPEAFF.

The CDR3 spells CASSIATGGWDEQFF. DNA for the CDR3: TGTGCCAGTAGTATAGCGACAGGGGGCTGGGATGAGCAGTTCTTC. The chain has TRBV19 and TRBJ2-1; TRBD1 agrees at 10 bases. The length of the CDR3 is 15 residues. Per germline, CDR1 LNHDA and CDR2 SQIVND (reference sequence). Trimming at V came to 1 base and at J to 8 bases, leaving 5 bases not matched to a gene.

This CDR3 is CASSIWAGAGTDTQYF. Written as DNA, the CDR3 is TGTGCCAGTAGTATATGGGCGGGCGCTGGCACAGATACGCAGTATTTT. This chain links TRBV19 with TRBJ2-3, with D maybe TRBD2 (5 bases). There are 16 residues in the CDR3. Trimming took 2 bases from V and 1 from J, leaving 13 bases between them. Germline CDR1 is LNHDA and CDR2 is SQIVND (reference sequence). The whole variable domain, remainder taken from reference TRBV19 and TRBJ2-3, is DGGITQSPKYLFRKEGQNVTLSCEQNLNHDAMYWYRQDPGQGLRLIYYSQIVNDFQKGDIAEGYSVSREKKESFPLTVTSAQKNPTAFYLCASSIWAGAGTDTQYFGPGTRLTVL.

This chain joins TRBV28 and TRBJ1-2; 8 nucleotides match TRBD1. The germline gives CDR1 MDHEN, CDR2 SYDVKM. This CDR3 is built from 13 residues. The junction had 6 bases not matched to a gene; V was cut back by 6 bases and J by 6 bases. The CDR3 coding sequence is TGTGCCAGCAGAGACAGGGGAAGGAATGGCTACACCTTC. Translation: CASRDRGRNGYTF.

This rearrangement joins TRBV7-9 to TRBJ2-5; D is perhaps TRBD2 (5 bases). The ends were cut back, 4 bases at V and 0 bases at J, with 9 bases in the middle. The CDR3 loop spans 14 amino acids. Per germline, CDR1 SEHNR and CDR2 FQNEAQ (reference sequence). Here the CDR3 reads CASSSNSDQETQYF. The CDR3 region has the DNA TGTGCCAGCAGCTCAAATAGCGACCAAGAGACCCAGTACTTC.

This clone has just one count. DNA of the CDR3: TGCGCCAGCAGCCCGGGACTGTCTAATGAAAAACTGTTTTTT. This encodes CASSPGLSNEKLFF. The chain has TRBV5-1 and TRBJ1-4, with D possibly matching TRBD1 (5 bases). The CDR3 sequence is 14 residues long. Germline V gene sequence: CDR1 SGHRS, CDR2 YFSETQ. The V end was cut by 4 bases, the J end by 3 bases, with 10 bases between.

This clone was found a few times. The chain carries TRBV7-2 and TRBJ2-7; no clear D gene. Trimming removed 5 bases at V and 1 base at J, with 18 bases between. The germline CDR1 and CDR2 sequences are SGHTA and FQGNSA. This CDR3 has 16 residues. CDR3 amino acids: CASSARLPLRSYEQYF. CDR3 DNA sequence: TGTGCCAGCAGCGCCCGACTCCCCCTGAGGTCCTACGAGCAGTACTTC.

V usage is TRBV6-4 and J usage is TRBJ1-1, with D unresolved. This CDR3 spans 15 amino acids. From germline, CDR1 is MRHNA and CDR2 SNTAGT. Trimming removed 0 bases at V and 6 bases at J, with 14 bases between. CDR3 sequence reads: CASSDSIKRASEAFF. CDR3 sequence (DNA): TGTGCCAGCAGTGACTCAATTAAGAGGGCCTCTGAAGCTTTCTTT.

The genes are TRBV28 and TRBJ1-1; a possible D gene is TRBD1 (6 bases). Trimming shortened V by 6 bases and J by 4 bases, and 12 bases separated the two germline ends. Germline V gene data show CDR1 as MDHEN and CDR2 as SYDVKM. This CDR3 has 13 residues. This chain's CDR3 is CASRLRGGTEAFF. CDR3 nucleotides: TGTGCCAGCAGATTACGAGGGGGCACTGAAGCTTTCTTT.

The chain employs TRBV9 and TRBJ2-6, with TRBD1 identical over 7 bases. With V trimmed by 0 bases and J by 2 bases, 2 bases remained unmatched. CDR1 and CDR2 from the germline V gene are SGDLS and YYNGEE. The CDR3 is 16 residues long. This CDR3 reads CASSVGQGAGANVLTF. CDR3 sequence (DNA): TGTGCCAGCAGCGTAGGGCAGGGGGCTGGGGCCAACGTCCTGACTTTC.

This chain links TRBV28 with TRBJ2-2; a possible D gene is TRBD2 (5 bases). Germline CDR1 is MDHEN and CDR2 is SYDVKM. The CDR3 length is 13 residues. Deletions cut 7 bases from V and 5 bases from J, with 11 bases between. The CDR3 DNA reads as TGTGCCAGCATTACCTCGGGGACCGGGGAGCTGTTTTTT. Translation gives CASITSGTGELFF.